This TCR beta chain was obtained from a study of a mutant IDH1 vaccine in newly diagnosed glioma. Trimming cost V 4 bases and J 3 bases; bases outside gene matches: 10. The CDR3 spans 17 residues. Germline V CDR1 and CDR2: SGDLS, YYNGEE. The time point: week 35, safety follow-up. Vaccination used 300 ug of mutant IDH1 20-mer peptide per dose, with topical imiquimod. TCRdb's table, derived via immunoSEQ multiplex PCR, lists solely in-frame clones and lacks some. Of some 48,000 clones in the sample, around 85% are singletons; the top ten hold about 7%. This clone was seen just once. Its antigen is undetermined.

This specimen consisted of PBMCs, obtained from a glioma patient whose treatment included an IDH1 peptide vaccine. The receptor was derived from a man aged 40-50 years with glioma. The chain has TRBV9 and TRBJ2-2; 9 bases fit TRBD2. This CDR3 reads CASSHPSGGSDTGELFF. The CDR3 DNA follows: TGTGCCAGCAGCCATCCAAGCGGGGGGTCGGACACCGGGGAGCTGTTTTTT.